Below, one T cell receptor beta chain is given with its context. Its recognized antigen is unknown. Base quality data are lacking; no much larger clone is found one base away. Receptor amplification or capture employed the immunoSEQ multiplex PCR assay. A mixture of 60 forward primers for TCR Vbeta segments and 13 reverse primers for TCR Jbeta segments was used in the multiplex PCR. The CDR3 region of rearranged TCR beta genes was amplified from genomic DNA by a multiplex PCR assay. Amplified TCR beta libraries were sequenced as 87-base-pair reads on the Illumina HiSeq System. As for the original processing: A later analysis counted some 74 million unique TCR beta chains across the 550 to 750 repertoires, and 10 million to 11 million of these chains were shared by at least two donors. Raw reads were error-corrected and collapsed into unique sequences by a nearest-neighbor algorithm in which closely related sequences were merged to remove PCR and sequencing errors. To assign V, D and J gene segments, CDR3 sequences were aligned to IMGT reference sequences. For a sequence to be retained, at least a six-nucleotide match to both a V gene segment and a J gene segment was required. Rearrangements were classified as productive when the CDR3 lacked stop codons and remained in frame with V and J, and all other rearrangements were classified as non-productive. Following IMGT convention, CDR3 was defined as the stretch from the second conserved V-encoded cysteine to the conserved J-encoded phenylalanine. Sequences without an unambiguous match to a single V gene segment were excluded from the earlier analysis of approximately 600 of the donors. An earlier analysis of a few hundred of the donors called V segments functional above 56.7% productive rearrangements and segregating when the between-donor standard deviation exceeded 5%. A statistical classification framework was developed to diagnose cytomegalovirus status using the catalog of TCR beta chain sequences. In a later analysis, TCR nucleotide sequences were compared against IMGT/GENE-DB human TR gene sequences so that V and J genes could be assigned. A later analysis assigned CDR3 sequences and most-parsimonious VDJ recombination scenarios with the TCRdist pipeline. In a later analysis, each TCR beta chain was defined by its CDR3 amino acid sequence together with its V-gene family, and reads without a unique V-gene family were excluded. In a later analysis, 450 to 600 highly shared, low-generation-probability nucleotide sequences were removed to address suspected cross-contamination and a sequencing artifact. In a later analysis, a clonal expansion index for each public chain was calculated from normalized within-repertoire ranks of inferred template counts. In a later analysis, generation probabilities were computed using a VDJ recombination model fitted to out-of-frame rearrangements, and the results were checked against IGoR. In a later analysis, TCR-TCR, TCR-HLA and TCR-CMV co-occurrence was scored with hypergeometric tests, and a repertoire-size bias correction was applied to TCR pairs. A later analysis estimated false discovery rates by permuting HLA or CMV assignments 20 times. In a later analysis, co-occurring TCRs were grouped using DBSCAN, with TCRdist sequence similarity added in when clustering inside HLA-allele-positive subsets. Co-occurrence clustering excluded repertoires with fewer than 30,000 or more than 120,000 public chains, plus five with anomalous nucleotide sharing. TCRdb limited this immuneACCESS table to in-frame rearrangements with V and J called. A share of clones is missing; checked studies link under half to unresolved V genes, and the rest is unexplained. V, J and clone size reflect that table, while D and trimming were determined from the DNA. This sample comprises 200,000 to 250,000 clones, 70% to 90% of them detected only once. Together, the top ten hold 1% to 1.5% of the sample.

Spanning cysteine to phenylalanine, the CDR3 consists of 13 amino acids. Just CDR3 DNA is preserved here, 39 bases in frame from base 1. The germline V gene (reference sequence) yields MNHEY for CDR1 and SMNVEV for CDR2. Germline trimming: 0 bases from V, 8 bases from J; junction bases outside gene matches: 1. The cohort was made up of approximately 700 healthy bone marrow donors. Cohort members were all nominally healthy when sampled, although unrecorded immune exposures were likely present. Of the 700 or so cohort members, around 300 had a positive CMV serostatus and about 350 had a negative one, while no CMV serostatus was recorded for the donor. Every donor gave a peripheral blood sample, and the peripheral blood mononuclear cells from that sample were used for TCR beta sequencing. The Qiagen DNeasy Blood Extraction Kit was used to extract genomic DNA from the blood cell samples. The sample comes from a study of cytomegalovirus exposure and HLA in healthy donors listed by TCRdb under 2017. Background on the whole study: An earlier analysis of some 620 of the donors reported 276 Gb of sequence data and 95 million to 120 million unique TCR beta sequences obtained from approximately 180 million T cells. Approximately 300 gigabases of sequencing data and approximately 85 million unique TCR sequences were included in an early release covering over 600 HLA-typed donors. The genetic ancestry cluster associated with self-reported Caucasian donors included around 76% of the 398 genotyped donors. The study aimed to test whether signatures of past pathogen exposure could be identified by cataloging public T cell receptors. The study profiled the T cell repertoires of approximately 700 subjects by immunosequencing and related them to cytomegalovirus serostatus. Along with the approximately 650-subject first cohort, a separate validation cohort of over 90 different subjects was used. High-throughput TCR immunosequencing, statistical association of individual TCRs with disease status, and machine learning were combined to predict cytomegalovirus infection status. To study patterns of TCR occurrence, a later analysis re-analyzed previously published TCR beta repertoires from 650 to 750 donors and added high-resolution HLA genotyping. Rather than using new phenotypic data, the later analysis identified candidate immune exposures from TCR beta sequences and from how often those sequences occurred across donors. To decide whether each TCR beta V gene segment behaved as functional or pseudogenic, an earlier analysis of approximately 590 of the donors relied on high-throughput TCR beta sequencing. Donor age, sex, ethnicity and CMV serostatus were collected together with the repertoire data. In a later genetic analysis, genome-wide SNP genotypes for about three fifths of the roughly 670 donors were used, and that subset was treated as a discovery cohort. Every discovery cohort repertoire had been produced on one sequencing platform. Both class I and class II loci were covered by HLA typing, at four-digit resolution. The number of typed donors differed by locus: roughly 620-630 for A, B, C, DRB1 and DQB1; 500 to 550 for DQA1; some 610 for DPA1; and roughly 470 for DPB1. Roughly five DR-DQ haplotypes were handled as single units for association and clustering, since linkage in the cohort was strong. Across about 380 genotyped donors of the cohort, an average of roughly 200,000 unique TCR beta nucleotide sequences per donor were sequenced, and about a sixth of those sequences were non-productive.

Overall study results and their limits: A later analysis found that HLA-associated TCR beta chains were more clonally expanded and had lower generation probabilities than equally common non-associated chains. Because counts were too low, around 17 rarely observed V segments, including chromosome 9 orphons, were left out of the earlier analysis of roughly 600 of the donors. The presence/absence analyses assumed that sequencing depth was roughly uniform across donors, and that assumption may not be true. A later analysis found that TCR association rates varied across HLA loci, with DRB1 alleles showing the most associated TCRs and HLA-C alleles the fewest. The 87-base-pair reads could not distinguish some IMGT-functional V segments, including TRBV6-2 and TRBV6-3, so those segments were excluded. Most TCR sequences were seen in very few donors, while some public TCRs were found in many individuals. The authors suggested that the approach could potentially be extended to other disease states and immunological phenotypes. In a later analysis, most CMV-associated TCR beta chains were found to appear HLA-restricted, with HLA associations seemingly driven largely by CMV exposure. A group of highly shared sequence variants was considered likely to be a technical artifact of the sequencing pipeline. A further reported finding was that TCR beta sequences accurately predicted the HLA-A and HLA-B alleles for most subjects in the first cohort. Correlated functional status among segregating V segments might reflect linkage disequilibrium, but an unknown experimental factor could not be ruled out. A later analysis reported that several top co-occurrence clusters appeared linked to parvovirus B19, influenza, CMV and Epstein-Barr virus. Because HLA typing was missing for some donors at each locus, association tests included only the typed subset. Assigning TCR associations to individual alleles was difficult when HLA alleles, especially DR and DQ, strongly co-occurred. The classifier was reported to diagnose cytomegalovirus status with high specificity and sensitivity in both the original cohort and the validation cohort. In the study, roughly 160 TCR beta chains were listed as associated with cytomegalovirus. Three of the identified cytomegalovirus-associated TCR beta chains were confirmed in vitro to be specific for cytomegalovirus antigens. CMV serostatus was the only immune exposure information available for the cohort. In an earlier analysis of 587 of the donors, most TCR beta V segments appeared in productive rearrangements about 87% or about 30% of the time, broadly matching IMGT annotations. A later genetic analysis reported fewer N-insertions in productive TCRs among donors in an Asian-associated ancestry cluster than the approximately 700-donor mean. In this cohort, only TCR beta chains were sequenced, and detectable features were limited by the absence of alpha or paired-chain data. A later analysis associated about 16,000 TCR beta sequences with specific HLA alleles at a false discovery rate of 0.05. In a later genetic analysis, a missense DCLRE1C variant was associated with V-gene and J-gene trimming of TCR beta chains, and the association was replicated in an independent cohort.

The sequencing input was PBMCs. The rearranged chain carries TRBV27 and TRBJ2-1; 7 of the junction bases match TRBD2. The receptor's source is a human donor in good health. Here is the DNA: TGTGCCAGCAGTTTATCGGGAGGGCATGAGCAGTTCTTC. Its coded protein is CASSLSGGHEQFF.